The next 29 T cell receptor beta chains were all read from a single sample in a study of blood T cell repertoires in COVID-19. Clones were read by immunoSEQ multiplex PCR, and TCRdb kept only the in-frame ones, dropping some. The sample has fewer than 350,000 clones, 75% to 95% seen once. Sequencing used peripheral blood. The receptors were sampled from a woman aged 25 to 45 with COVID-19, enrolled during active disease.

The chain is built from TRBV2 and TRBJ1-6; D unclear. The germline V gene has CDR1 SNHLY and CDR2 FYNNEI. This CDR3 region has 15 residues. Deletions cut 4 bases from V and 7 bases from J, with 14 bases between. The CDR3 sequence is CASSGPGGGNSPLHF. Written as DNA, the CDR3 is TGTGCCAGCAGTGGACCAGGAGGTGGGAATTCACCCCTCCACTTT.

The chain joins TRBV20-1 to TRBJ2-7; D is undetermined. V lost 6 bases and J 3 bases, leaving 9 bases between the germline ends. The V gene's germline CDR1 is DFQATT and CDR2 SNEGSKA (reference sequence). The CDR3 consists of 11 residues. The CDR3 region has the DNA TGCAGTGCCGACAAGAACTACGAGCAGTACTTC. Translation gives CSADKNYEQYF.

The chain employs TRBV3-1 (or the pseudogene TRBV3-2) and TRBJ1-3, with a weak D call TRBD1 (5 bases). Per germline, CDR1 LGHDT and CDR2 YNNKEL (reference sequence). The CDR3 contains 13 residues. Deletions cut 3 bases from V and 2 bases from J, with 5 bases between. The CDR3 loop reads CASSQTAGNTIYF. The CDR3 DNA reads as TGTGCCAGCAGCCAGACAGCTGGAAACACCATATATTTT.

V gene TRBV13 combines with J gene TRBJ2-1, with D maybe TRBD2 (5 bases). The V and J ends lost 3 bases and 8 bases respectively, with 11 bases between them. Germline V gives CDR1 PRHDT, CDR2 FYEKMQ (reference sequence). The CDR3 length is 13 residues. This chain's CDR3 is CASSFGIVDEQFF. The CDR3 DNA reads TGTGCCAGCAGCTTCGGGATCGTGGATGAGCAGTTCTTC.

The chain is built from TRBV5-1 and TRBJ2-7; 9 nucleotides align to TRBD1. The ends lost 0 bases at V and 3 bases at J; junction bases unmatched: 4. Germline V gene sequence: CDR1 SGHRS, CDR2 YFSETQ. There are 15 residues in the CDR3. DNA for the CDR3: TGCGCCAGCAGCTTGGTAGGGGGACAGGGCTACGAGCAGTACTTC. Translation gives CASSLVGGQGYEQYF.

This sequence joins TRBV3-1 (or the pseudogene TRBV3-2) and TRBJ2-7, with TRBD2 identical over 13 bases. Germline values: CDR1 LGHDT, CDR2 YNNKEL (reference sequence). CDR3 size: 16 residues. V trimming: 3 bases; J trimming: 5 bases; junction bases outside the gene matches: 7. The CDR3 sequence is CASSQGLAGLRNEQYF. Written as DNA, the CDR3 is TGTGCCAGCAGCCAGGGACTAGCGGGGCTAAGGAACGAGCAGTACTTC.

The J gene is TRBJ1-5, the V gene TRBV18; possibly TRBD1 for D (5 bases). Trimming removed 3 bases at V and 7 bases at J, with 13 bases between. The CDR3 is 14 residues long. Germline V CDR1 and CDR2: KGHSH, LQKENI. Written as DNA, the CDR3 is TGTGCCAGCTCACCTCCAACAGGAAACCAGCCCCAGCATTTT. Residues: CASSPPTGNQPQHF.

This chain uses TRBV7-2 with TRBJ2-7; D might be TRBD2 (5 bases). The CDR3 consists of 15 residues. V was shortened by 2 bases and J by 3 bases, with 14 bases between the two germline ends. Per the germline V gene, CDR1 is SGHTA and CDR2 is FQGNSA. DNA for the CDR3: TGTGCCAGCAGCTTACCTACTAGGGTCGGCTACGAGCAGTACTTC. Protein sequence: CASSLPTRVGYEQYF.

The chain combines TRBV6-5 with TRBJ2-7; the match to TRBD2 covers 11 bases. Losses at the gene ends were 9 bases for V and 4 bases for J; bases not matched to a gene: 5. Germline CDR1 and CDR2: MNHEY and SVGAGI. The CDR3 has 13 residues. The CDR3, as DNA: TGTGCCAGTACTAGCGGGAGTTTATACGAGCAGTACTTC. This codes for CASTSGSLYEQYF.

V usage is TRBV7-2 and J usage is TRBJ1-2; D perhaps matches TRBD1 (5 bases). This CDR3 region has 16 residues. The V gene's germline CDR1 is SGHTA and CDR2 FQGNSA. Trimming stripped 5 bases from V and 2 bases from J, with 18 bases between. The CDR3 DNA reads as TGTGCCAGCAGCCCCCAGAGCAGTGCAGGGAACTATGGCTACACCTTC. This codes for CASSPQSSAGNYGYTF.

The chain uses TRBV2 and TRBJ2-3, with 10 bases matching TRBD2. With 6 bases clipped from V and 1 base from J, the junction kept 4 bases outside the gene matches. This CDR3 spans 15 amino acids. Germline assignment: CDR1 SNHLY and CDR2 FYNNEI. CDR3 protein: CASRTGTSGTDTQYF. The CDR3 DNA reads as TGTGCCAGCAGGACCGGGACTAGCGGCACAGATACGCAGTATTTT.

This rearrangement joins TRBV29-1 to TRBJ2-5, with 8 bases fitting TRBD1. The CDR3 sequence is 14 residues long. V dropped 1 base and J dropped 2; count of bases not matched to a gene: 3. Germline V CDR1 and CDR2: SQVTM, ANQGSEA. CDR3 sequence (DNA): TGCAGCGTTGAAGGGCGACAGGGGCAAGAGACCCAGTACTTC. This sequence encodes CSVEGRQGQETQYF.

The CDR3 is CATSDYGGGFSEQFF. The CDR3 nucleotides read TGTGCCACCAGTGATTATGGTGGAGGATTCAGTGAGCAGTTCTTC. The chain combines TRBV24-1 with TRBJ2-1; possible D gene TRBD2, 5 bases. The germline CDR1 and CDR2 sequences are KGHDR and SFDVKD. CDR3 size: 15 residues. Trimming removed 2 bases from V and 9 bases from J, with 16 bases in between.

The chain recombines TRBV30 with TRBJ2-7; 7 bases agree with TRBD2. The germline V gene encodes CDR1 GTSNPN and CDR2 SVGIG (reference sequence). The CDR3 has 13 amino acids. The junction had 8 bases not matched to a gene; V was cut back by 6 bases and J by 3 bases. CDR3 sequence reads: CACWVAGHYEQYF. CDR3 DNA sequence: TGTGCCTGCTGGGTAGCGGGCCACTACGAGCAGTACTTC.

This clone was counted between two and nine times. The V and J genes are TRBV6-5 and TRBJ2-1; 12 bases agree with TRBD2. The length of the CDR3 is 13 residues. CDR1 and CDR2 from the germline V gene are MNHEY and SVGAGI. The J segment lost 10 bases and the V segment lost 5 bases, leaving 3 bases of the junction unmatched. CDR3 nucleotide sequence: TGTGCCAGCAGTCTAGCGGGAGGGCCCGAGCAGTTCTTC. This codes for CASSLAGGPEQFF.

This chain uses TRBV7-6 with TRBJ2-2, with TRBD2 matching over 8 bases. The germline V gene encodes CDR1 SGHVS and CDR2 FNYEAQ. Trimming took 1 base from V and 7 from J; bases not matched to a gene: 8. The CDR3 covers 16 residues. CDR3 loop: CASSLVAGGTIGELFF. In nucleotides, the CDR3 is TGTGCCAGCAGCTTAGTTGCGGGAGGTACAATCGGGGAGCTGTTTTTT.

V and J are TRBV7-9 and TRBJ2-7, with D perhaps TRBD1 (5 bases). V was clipped by 3 bases and J by 0 bases, with 18 bases between them. The V gene's germline CDR1 is SEHNR and CDR2 FQNEAQ (reference sequence). The CDR3 has 17 amino acids. The CDR3 is CASSFRRGLSLSYEQYF. The CDR3, as DNA: TGTGCCAGCAGCTTCCGAAGGGGCCTTTCCCTCTCCTACGAGCAGTACTTC.

This CDR3 reads CAGHRGINYGYTF. CDR3 in DNA: TGTGCCGGACACAGGGGGATAAACTATGGCTACACCTTC. V and J are TRBV30 and TRBJ1-2; 8 nucleotides align to TRBD1. The J segment lost 2 bases and the V segment lost 8 bases, leaving 7 bases of the junction unmatched. The germline V gene encodes CDR1 GTSNPN and CDR2 SVGIG (reference sequence). The CDR3 runs 13 residues.

This sequence joins TRBV9 and TRBJ2-7, with TRBD2 identical over 10 bases. This CDR3 is 18 amino acids long. Germline V gene sequence: CDR1 SGDLS, CDR2 YYNGEE. Germline trimming cut 0 bases from V and 6 bases from J; bases unmatched to any gene: 15. Here the CDR3 DNA reads TGTGCCAGCAGCGTAGAGGGTGTACTAGCGGGACCCCTAGGCGAGCAGTACTTC. This gives the protein CASSVEGVLAGPLGEQYF.

CDR3 sequence reads: CASSPNAGLEYGYTF. As DNA, the CDR3 is TGTGCCAGCTCACCAAACGCAGGGCTAGAGTATGGCTACACCTTC. The chain uses TRBV18 and TRBJ1-2, with TRBD1 as a possible D gene (5 bases). The germline gives CDR1 KGHSH, CDR2 LQKENI. V gave up 2 bases and J gave up 5 bases, with 15 bases separating them. The CDR3 is 15 residues long. Using reference TRBV18 and TRBJ1-2 for the parts outside the CDR3, the full variable domain is NAGVMQNPRHLVRRRGQEARLRCSPMKGHSHVYWYRQLPEEGLKFMVYLQKENIIDESGMPKERFSAEFPKEGPSILRIQQVVRGDSAAYFCASSPNAGLEYGYTFGSGTRLTVV.

The chain carries TRBV30 and TRBJ1-2; 10 bases match TRBD1. V lost 2 bases, J lost 5 bases, and 5 bases stayed unmatched. The CDR3 has 14 residues. Germline CDR1 GTSNPN, CDR2 SVGIG (reference sequence). The CDR3 nucleotides read TGTGCCTGGAGTAGGGGACAGGGGAGTTATGGCTACACCTTC. Protein sequence: CAWSRGQGSYGYTF.

This chain uses TRBV25-1 with TRBJ2-7; TRBD1 matches at 9 bases. Germline V gene lookup returns CDR1 MGHDK and CDR2 SYGVNS. J gave up 6 bases and V 1 base, and 13 bases lay outside the gene matches. The CDR3 loop spans 17 amino acids. CDR3 coding DNA: TGTGCCAGCAGTGAATGGCTGGGGGGGACAGGGTTAGGCGAGCAGTACTTC. Translation gives CASSEWLGGTGLGEQYF.

This clone occurred a few times. The gene calls are TRBV4-2 and TRBJ2-2, with a weak D call TRBD2 (5 bases). V dropped 1 base and J dropped 2 bases, with 11 bases sitting between them. The CDR3 length is 16 residues. Germline V gene data show CDR1 as LGHNA and CDR2 as YNFKEQ. CDR3 bases: TGTGCCAGCAGCCAAGGGGCCAGCGGTAACACCGGGGAGCTGTTTTTT. Translated, it gives CASSQGASGNTGELFF.

The chain carries TRBV7-6 and TRBJ2-2; 8 bases match TRBD2. Germline V lookup: CDR1 SGHVS, CDR2 FNYEAQ. The CDR3 runs to 13 residues. The junction had 3 bases not matched to a gene; V was cut back by 6 bases and J by 6 bases. CDR3: CASSRTSSGELFF. CDR3 nucleotides: TGTGCCAGCAGTCGGACTAGCTCCGGGGAGCTGTTTTTT.

The chain has TRBV7-8 and TRBJ2-1; 8 bases match TRBD1. Germline lookup yields CDR1 SGHVS and CDR2 FQNEAQ. V shed 0 bases and J 7 bases; nucleotides not matched to a gene: 8. This CDR3 region has 16 residues. Here the CDR3 reads CASSLARGQGHNEQFF. The CDR3 coding sequence is TGTGCCAGCAGCTTAGCGAGAGGACAGGGCCATAATGAGCAGTTCTTC.

The V gene is TRBV29-1, the J gene TRBJ1-1; possible D gene TRBD1, 5 bases. Germline V CDR1 and CDR2: SQVTM, ANQGSEA. The V gene lost 5 bases and the J gene lost 4 bases, with 14 bases spanning the gap. This CDR3 has 13 amino acids. CDR3 nucleotide sequence: TGCAGCGTTCCCAGGGCTTCGGGCACTGAAGCTTTCTTT. It codes for CSVPRASGTEAFF.

This rearrangement joins TRBV3-1 (or the pseudogene TRBV3-2) to TRBJ2-5; 7 nucleotides match TRBD1. J gave up 4 bases and V 4 bases, and 6 bases lay outside the gene matches. The CDR3 has 14 amino acids. Germline V gene sequence: CDR1 LGHDT, CDR2 YNNKEL (reference sequence). The CDR3 loop reads CASSPGQTRETQYF. The CDR3 DNA is TGTGCCAGCAGCCCGGGACAGACGAGAGAGACCCAGTACTTC.

The V gene is TRBV6-5, the J gene TRBJ2-3, with 9 bases aligning to TRBD1. Germline CDR1 and CDR2: MNHEY and SVGAGI. The trim removed 0 bases at V and 7 bases at J, leaving 5 bases unmatched. CDR3 length: 15 amino acids. CDR3 loop: CASSYSQGAPHTQYF. The CDR3 DNA follows: TGTGCCAGCAGTTACTCACAGGGGGCTCCTCATACGCAGTATTTT.

CDR3 amino acids: CASSSTGTGSGDSPLHF. The CDR3 DNA reads as TGTGCCAGCAGCTCTACCGGGACAGGGAGCGGGGATTCACCCCTCCACTTT. V and J are TRBV5-8 and TRBJ1-6, with 9 bases fitting TRBD1. Germline trimming cut 3 bases from V and 8 bases from J; bases unmatched to any gene: 12. This CDR3 comprises 17 residues. Germline values: CDR1 SGHTS, CDR2 YDEGEE.